These 31 T cell receptor beta chains originate from one sample sequenced in a study of CD8 T cells in Susac syndrome. cDNA came from about 0.5 to 1 ug RNA primed by random hexamers. Each CDR3 protein gets one entry after TCRdb re-called the immunoSEQ multiplex PCR reads with MiXCR. The data contain some 250,000 distinct CDR3 sequences, 90% to 96% of them singletons. The sequenced sample was CD4+ T cells from PBMCs. These receptors were taken from a human donor with Susac syndrome.

The V call is TRBV2, the J call TRBJ1-1, with 7 bases matching TRBD1. CDR1 and CDR2 (germline): SNHLY, FYNNEI. The CDR3 is 12 residues long. Unmatched junction bases numbered 11, after V lost 10 bases and J lost 9 bases. CDR3 protein: CATTTGQRKAFF. Here the CDR3 DNA reads TGTGCCACCACAACGGGACAGAGAAAAGCTTTCTTT.

The chain recombines TRBV12-3 or TRBV12-4 with TRBJ2-7; no firm D call. Trimming left V 3 bases short and J 6 bases short, with 15 bases between. This CDR3 has 14 residues. CDR3 amino acids: CASSFEERLSEQYF. In nucleotides, the CDR3 is TGTGCCAGCAGTTTCGAGGAGCGCCTAAGCGAGCAGTACTTC.

V gene TRBV7-2 combines with J gene TRBJ2-7; 8 bases match TRBD2. Germline V CDR1 and CDR2: SGHTA, FQGNSA. This CDR3 spans 15 amino acids. J was trimmed by 4 bases and V by 3 bases; bases with no gene match: 8. CDR3 amino acids: CASSFPYAGGYEQYF. In DNA form, the CDR3 reads TGTGCCAGCAGCTTTCCGTACGCGGGAGGTTACGAGCAGTACTTC.

The chain is built from TRBV7-3 and TRBJ1-2, with TRBD1 identical over 9 bases. CDR3 length equals 13 residues. Germline V CDR1 and CDR2: SGHTA, FQGTGA. The trim removed 5 bases at V and 6 bases at J, leaving 4 bases unmatched. In nucleotides, the CDR3 is TGTGCCAGCAGCCAAGGGACAGGGCATGGCTACACCTTC. Protein: CASSQGTGHGYTF.

The V gene is TRBV20-1, the J gene TRBJ1-1; the match to TRBD1 covers 7 bases. Germline V CDR1 and CDR2: DFQATT, SNEGSKA (reference sequence). Trimming removed 0 bases from V and 3 bases from J; junction bases left unmatched: 10. The CDR3 has 16 residues. The CDR3 region has the DNA TGCAGTGCTAGAGATCCCTCGACCGGGACAGACACTGAAGCTTTCTTT. Protein product: CSARDPSTGTDTEAFF.

The chain carries TRBV28 and TRBJ1-1; the D is unclear. The CDR3 runs 10 residues. CDR1 and CDR2 (germline): MDHEN, SYDVKM. V was trimmed by 5 bases and J by 8 bases, leaving 6 bases between them. CDR3 DNA sequence: TGTGCCAGCAGTGAACAAGAAGCTTTCTTT. It specifies CASSEQEAFF.

The chain couples TRBV7-3 to TRBJ2-1; TRBD2 matches 8 bases. The germline gives CDR1 SGHTA, CDR2 FQGTGA. Germline trimming cut 2 bases from V and 10 bases from J; bases unmatched to any gene: 13. This CDR3 comprises 16 residues. This CDR3 reads CASSLEGTRVIGEQFF. CDR3 coding DNA: TGTGCCAGCAGCTTAGAAGGGACTAGAGTGATTGGGGAGCAGTTCTTC.

V and J are TRBV3-1 and TRBJ2-6, with D perhaps matching TRBD1 or TRBD2 (5 bases each). The CDR3 totals 18 residues. Germline values: CDR1 LGHDT, CDR2 YNNKEL (reference sequence). With 4 bases removed from V and 0 bases from J, the gap between germline ends came to 16 bases. CDR3 coding DNA: TGTGCCAGCAGCCGAACGGGGCACTCCCTCTCTGGGGCCAACGTCCTGACTTTC. Its translation: CASSRTGHSLSGANVLTF. Complete variable domain (other parts from reference TRBV3-1 and TRBJ2-6): DTAVSQTPKYLVTQMGNDKSIKCEQNLGHDTMYWYKQDSKKFLKIMFSYNNKELIINETVPNRFSPKSPDKAHLNLHINSLELGDSAVYFCASSRTGHSLSGANVLTFGAGSRLTVL.

The V and J genes are TRBV29-1 and TRBJ2-2, with TRBD2 identical over 10 bases. Germline V lookup: CDR1 SQVTM, CDR2 ANQGSEA. This CDR3 region has 15 residues. J lost 6 bases, V lost 4 bases, and 8 bases had no gene match. CDR3 DNA sequence: TGCAGCGTTGGAGCTAGCGGGAGATGGGCCGGGGAGCTGTTTTTT. This encodes CSVGASGRWAGELFF.

V usage is TRBV25-1 and J usage is TRBJ1-2; D gene uncertain. V was pared by 3 bases and J by 8 bases, with 7 bases between. The CDR3 has 11 amino acids. Germline CDR1 reads MGHDK; CDR2 reads SYGVNS. The chain's CDR3 is CASSEAWGYTF. The DNA of the CDR3 is TGTGCCAGCAGTGAGGCCTGGGGCTACACCTTC.

V is TRBV20-1 and J is TRBJ2-5; D not certain. The germline V gene has CDR1 DFQATT and CDR2 SNEGSKA (reference sequence). This CDR3 contains 12 residues. V was trimmed by 4 bases and J by 5 bases, leaving 11 bases between them. CDR3 sequence (DNA): TGCAGTGCTATTAATCCCGGGGAGACCCAGTACTTC. Amino acids: CSAINPGETQYF.

V gene TRBV24-1 combines with J gene TRBJ1-5; 7 bases match TRBD1. Germline values: CDR1 KGHDR, CDR2 SFDVKD. V trimming: 10 bases; J trimming: 0 bases; junction bases outside the gene matches: 5. This CDR3 contains 14 residues. CDR3 nucleotide sequence: TGTGCCACTTCGGGGGACAGTAGCAATCAGCCCCAGCATTTT. This codes for CATSGDSSNQPQHF.

The V gene is TRBV30, the J gene TRBJ1-2; D not resolved. Deletions cut 3 bases from V and 0 bases from J, with 2 bases between. Germline loops: CDR1 GTSNPN, CDR2 SVGIG (reference sequence). The CDR3 has 11 amino acids. The CDR3 coding sequence is TGTGCCTGGAGGGCTAACTATGGCTACACCTTC. This translates into CAWRANYGYTF. Supplemented by reference TRBV30 and TRBJ1-2, the full variable domain reads SQTIHQWPATLVQPVGSPLSLECTVEGTSNPNLYWYRQAAGRGLQLLFYSVGIGQISSEVPQNLSASRPQDRQFILSSKKLLLSDSGFYLCAWRANYGYTFGSGTRLTVV.

This chain uses TRBV9 with TRBJ2-1, with 14 bases that match TRBD2. Trimming took 4 bases from V and 7 from J; bases not matched to a gene: 4. This CDR3 spans 15 amino acids. In germline, CDR1 is SGDLS, CDR2 YYNGEE. In DNA, the CDR3 is TGTGCCAGCAGCTCCCGGACTAGCGGGGGGAATGAGCAGTTCTTC. It is translated as CASSSRTSGGNEQFF.

The chain combines TRBV28 with TRBJ2-7; 11 nucleotides align to TRBD2. J gave up 4 bases and V 7 bases, and 6 bases lay outside the gene matches. Germline V gene data show CDR1 as MDHEN and CDR2 as SYDVKM. The length of the CDR3 is 14 residues. In nucleotides, the CDR3 is TGTGCCAGCACATTAGCGGGAGGGGGGTACGAGCAGTACTTC. Amino acids: CASTLAGGGYEQYF.

This chain connects TRBV20-1 to TRBJ2-7; D gene unclear. V lost 6 bases to trimming and J lost 7 bases, with 13 bases between them. CDR3 length: 11 amino acids. Germline V gene data show CDR1 as DFQATT and CDR2 as SNEGSKA (reference sequence). The CDR3 loop is CSAKQDLEQYF. CDR3 bases: TGCAGTGCCAAACAAGATTTGGAGCAGTACTTC.

The chain has TRBV5-6 and TRBJ2-5; D is perhaps TRBD1 (6 bases). CDR1 and CDR2 (germline): SGHDT, YYEEEE. Trimming removed 4 bases at V and 8 bases at J, with 15 bases between. The CDR3 is 13 residues long. The CDR3 nucleotides read TGTGCCAGCAGCCCGACAGGCTTTGACACCCAGTACTTC. Amino acids: CASSPTGFDTQYF.

J is TRBJ2-7 and V is TRBV11-3; D ambiguous. Deletions cut 4 bases from V and 2 bases from J, with 9 bases between. The germline CDR1 and CDR2 sequences are SGHNT and YENEEA. The CDR3 contains 13 residues. CDR3 region: CASSSTLTYEQYF. The CDR3 DNA is TGTGCCAGCAGCTCGACCCTGACCTACGAGCAGTACTTC.

V usage is TRBV5-1 and J usage is TRBJ1-2; maybe TRBD1 (5 bases). V lost 6 bases, J lost 4 bases, and 16 bases lay in between. Germline lookup yields CDR1 SGHRS and CDR2 YFSETQ. CDR3 size: 14 residues. The CDR3 spells CASTSGAEIYGYTF. CDR3 DNA sequence: TGCGCCAGCACCTCCGGGGCAGAGATCTATGGCTACACCTTC.

This chain links TRBV10-3 with TRBJ2-5; D call uncertain. The germline V gene has CDR1 ENHRY and CDR2 SYGVKD. The CDR3 contains 14 residues. V was trimmed by 6 bases and J by 5 bases, leaving 16 bases between them. The CDR3 region is CAISPGLGQETQYF. Written as DNA, the CDR3 is TGTGCCATCAGCCCTGGCTTGGGCCAGGAGACCCAGTACTTC.

This chain links TRBV20-1 with TRBJ2-1; D unresolved. V lost 5 bases to trimming and J lost 2 bases, with 16 bases between them. Germline values: CDR1 DFQATT, CDR2 SNEGSKA (reference sequence). The CDR3 is 15 residues long. The CDR3 sequence is CSASIVGSTYNEQFF. The CDR3 DNA sequence: TGCAGTGCTTCTATAGTCGGCAGTACCTACAATGAGCAGTTCTTC.

This chain links TRBV6-6 with TRBJ2-1; D may be TRBD1 (5 bases). CDR3 length: 13 residues. Germline V gene lookup returns CDR1 MNHNY and CDR2 SVGAGI (reference sequence). V was trimmed by 11 bases and J by 4 bases, leaving 15 bases between them. The CDR3 sequence: CAAGGAKYNEQFF. The CDR3 DNA is TGTGCCGCAGGTGGGGCCAAATACAATGAGCAGTTCTTC.

The CDR3 DNA reads as TGTGCCAGCAGTCTCCCGGTGGGGGATGCGGACGGCGGGGAGCTGTTTTTT. This gives the protein CASSLPVGDADGGELFF. The chain couples TRBV28 to TRBJ2-2; possibly TRBD1 or TRBD2 for D (5 bases each). This CDR3 has 17 amino acids. Deletions cut 5 bases from V and 7 bases from J, with 23 bases between. From germline, CDR1 is MDHEN and CDR2 SYDVKM.

The V gene is TRBV20-1, the J gene TRBJ1-2; D is possibly TRBD1 (6 bases). This CDR3 is built from 14 residues. V dropped 3 bases and J dropped 5 bases, with 16 bases sitting between them. The germline V gene has CDR1 DFQATT and CDR2 SNEGSKA (reference sequence). The CDR3 nucleotides read TGCAGTGCTAGTCCTCCTCCCGGACAGTATGGCTACACCTTC. Its translation: CSASPPPGQYGYTF.

The rearrangement joins TRBV24-1 to TRBJ2-1, with 10 bases fitting TRBD2. The length of the CDR3 is 16 residues. The junction had 4 bases not matched to a gene; V was cut back by 5 bases and J by 1 base. Germline V CDR1 and CDR2: KGHDR, SFDVKD. CDR3 sequence (DNA): TGTGCCACCAGTGGTCCTAGCGGGAGATCCTACAATGAGCAGTTCTTC. Protein: CATSGPSGRSYNEQFF.

This clonotype was seen a single time. This chain links TRBV4-1 with TRBJ1-2, with no clear D. The ends were cut back, 2 bases at V and 4 bases at J, with 11 bases in the middle. This CDR3 is 14 amino acids long. In germline, CDR1 is MGHRA, CDR2 YSYEKL. The CDR3 bases are TGCGCCAGCAGCCAACCTACACGTCTCTATGGCTACACCTTC. Translation: CASSQPTRLYGYTF.

The gene calls are TRBV6-6 and TRBJ2-7; maybe TRBD1 (6 bases). V lost 6 bases and J lost 5, with 14 bases in between. The CDR3 length is 13 residues. From germline, CDR1 is MNHNY and CDR2 SVGAGI (reference sequence). CDR3 in amino acids: CASSDTGPNEQYF. The CDR3 DNA follows: TGTGCCAGCAGCGACACAGGGCCCAACGAGCAGTACTTC.

This rearrangement joins TRBV11-2 to TRBJ2-7, with 13 bases matching TRBD2. V was pared by 1 base and J by 4 bases, with 7 bases of the junction left unmatched. CDR1 SGHAT and CDR2 FQNNGV come from the germline V gene. This CDR3 comprises 17 residues. CDR3: CASSLGTSGSGLYEQYF. The CDR3 bases are TGTGCCAGCAGCTTAGGGACTAGCGGGAGTGGTTTGTACGAGCAGTACTTC.

The genes are TRBV11-1 and TRBJ2-3, with TRBD2 as a possible D gene (6 bases). V was pared by 3 bases and J by 3 bases, with 10 bases between. The CDR3 has 14 amino acids. Germline lookup yields CDR1 SGHAT and CDR2 FQDESV (reference sequence). This chain's CDR3 is CASSLTGGTDTQYF. Here the CDR3 DNA reads TGTGCCAGCAGCTTGACCGGGGGTACAGATACGCAGTATTTT.

The chain has TRBV2 and TRBJ2-3, with 8 positions matching TRBD2. CDR3 size: 15 residues. V lost 4 bases, J lost 5 bases, and 8 bases stayed unmatched. Germline CDR1 SNHLY, CDR2 FYNNEI. This chain's CDR3 is CASSATSVGGDTQYF. The CDR3 nucleotides read TGTGCCAGCAGTGCGACTAGCGTGGGAGGAGATACGCAGTATTTT.

There are a few counts of this clonotype. V is TRBV13 and J is TRBJ1-2; D unresolved. The germline V and J ends were trimmed by 8 bases and 7 bases, with 11 bases remaining between them. CDR3 length: 11 amino acids. CDR1 and CDR2 from the germline V gene are PRHDT and FYEKMQ (reference sequence). CDR3 residues: CASSRTGGYTF. CDR3 bases: TGTGCCAGCTCTCGGACCGGTGGCTACACCTTC.